Listed below are T cell receptor beta chains from one sample, sequenced in a study of blood T cell repertoires in COVID-19. TCRdb's table, derived via immunoSEQ multiplex PCR, lists solely in-frame clones and lacks some. The sample lists nearly 250,000 clones; 70% to 85% were seen once. Sequencing used peripheral blood. The source of these receptors is a woman of 80 years or more with acute or convalescent COVID-19. CDR3s include the opening cysteine and the closing phenylalanine or tryptophan. A D gene is named only where the DNA matches it firmly. Clone size is not always given. Where it is, it says once, few, many or a class for expanded clones.

size | J | V | D | CDR3 | DNA
once | TRBJ1-6 | TRBV6-2/TRBV6-3 | TRBD1 | CASSSGTANNSPLHF | TGTGCCAGCAGCTCCGGGACAGCAAATAATTCACCCCTCCACTTT
- | TRBJ2-3 | TRBV19 | - | CASSIGGVTTDTQYF | TGTGCCAGTAGTATTGGCGGGGTCACCACAGATACGCAGTATTTT
few | TRBJ1-3 | TRBV5-3 | - | CARSSYGRDSGNTIYF | TGTGCCAGAAGCTCCTACGGGAGAGACTCTGGAAACACCATATATTTT
few | TRBJ1-2 | TRBV6-5 | - | CASRQDALSYTF | TGTGCCAGCCGACAGGACGCCTTAAGCTACACCTTC
- | TRBJ2-7 | TRBV2 | TRBD1 | CASSTTGNEQYF | TGTGCCAGCAGTACGACAGGGAACGAGCAGTACTTC
- | TRBJ1-1 | TRBV5-1 | - | CASSGRTDTPNTEAFF | TGCGCCAGCAGCGGCAGGACAGACACTCCGAACACTGAAGCTTTCTTT
few | TRBJ2-7 | TRBV9 | TRBD1 | CASSSTGGSSYEQYF | TGTGCCAGCAGCTCTACAGGGGGCTCGTCCTACGAGCAGTACTTC
- | TRBJ2-4 | TRBV6-2/TRBV6-3 | TRBD1 | CASSYGGTGGLNIQYF | TGTGCCAGCAGTTACGGCGGAACAGGGGGCTTGAACATTCAGTACTTC
- | TRBJ1-2 | TRBV28 | TRBD1 | CASRGQGISEFYGYTF | TGTGCCAGCAGAGGACAGGGTATTTCGGAGTTTTATGGCTACACCTTC
- | TRBJ2-2 | TRBV28 | - | CASKEGSNTGELFF | TGTGCCAGCAAGGAGGGGAGTAACACCGGGGAGCTGTTTTTT
- | TRBJ2-7 | TRBV4-1 | - | CASSQVSVADLSYEQYF | TGCGCCAGCAGCCAAGTATCCGTAGCGGACTTATCCTACGAGCAGTACTTC
- | TRBJ2-7 | TRBV27 | TRBD1 | CASSHRTGTLSYEQYF | TGTGCCAGCAGTCACAGGACAGGGACGCTTTCCTACGAGCAGTACTTC
few | TRBJ2-7 | TRBV5-1 | TRBD2 | CASSLGTSGRGEQYF | TGCGCCAGCAGCCTAGGGACTAGCGGCAGAGGCGAGCAGTACTTC
- | TRBJ1-3 | TRBV5-4 | - | CASSPGQITKPGNTIYF | TGTGCCAGCAGCCCCGGACAGATAACAAAACCTGGAAACACCATATATTTT
- | TRBJ2-2 | TRBV7-2 | - | CASSLSGSGELFF | TGTGCCAGCAGCTTGTCGGGGTCCGGGGAGCTGTTTTTT
- | TRBJ1-2 | TRBV20-1 | - | CSATSVGYTF | TGCAGTGCTACCTCTGTAGGCTACACCTTC
once | TRBJ1-1 | TRBV5-8 | TRBD1 | CASSRGQGGRTEAFF | TGTGCCAGCAGCCGGGGACAGGGGGGAAGGACTGAAGCTTTCTTT
- | TRBJ1-2 | TRBV5-4 | - | CASSSGGAINYGYTF | TGTGCCAGCAGCTCTGGGGGGGCCATTAACTATGGCTACACCTTC
few | TRBJ1-1 | TRBV7-2 | - | CASSLRSGTEAFF | TGTGCCAGCAGCCTCCGGAGCGGCACTGAAGCTTTCTTT
few | TRBJ1-5 | TRBV5-4 | - | CASSRRGEGQPQHF | TGTGCCAGCAGTCGGAGAGGTGAGGGTCAGCCCCAGCATTTT
- | TRBJ2-2 | TRBV18 | TRBD1 | CASSPWTGSIPGELFF | TGTGCCAGCTCACCTTGGACAGGGTCTATTCCCGGGGAGCTGTTTTTT
- | TRBJ1-2 | TRBV5-1 | TRBD1 | CASSRGQGYYGYTF | TGCGCCAGCAGCAGGGGACAGGGGTACTATGGCTACACCTTC